This is a list of T cell receptor beta chains from one sample in a study of cytomegalovirus exposure and HLA in healthy donors. The method was immunoSEQ multiplex PCR; TCRdb's version includes in-frame clones alone and lacks a portion of them. The profile shows over 200,000 clones, roughly 83% of them singletons. Specimen: PBMCs. The receptors here all came from a woman under 30 in good health and CMV-seronegative. Both conserved end residues are part of each CDR3. A D gene is named only where the DNA matches it firmly. Expanded clones get a size class; other rows say once, few or many, or leave the size out.

D	J	size	V	CDR3	DNA
TRBD1	TRBJ2-5	once	TRBV18	CASSPGQGRETQYF	TGTGCCAGCTCACCGGGACAGGGTCGGGAGACCCAGTACTTC
-	TRBJ2-2	-	TRBV28	CASSTHRDTGELFF	TGTGCCAGCAGTACCCACAGGGACACCGGGGAGCTGTTTTTT
TRBD1	TRBJ1-2	-	TRBV6-5	CASRWTGGDYGYTF	TGTGCCAGCAGATGGACAGGGGGCGACTATGGCTACACCTTC
-	TRBJ2-1	-	TRBV20-1	CSASGGNEQFF	TGCAGTGCTAGCGGGGGCAATGAGCAGTTCTTC
TRBD1	TRBJ2-7	-	TRBV6-1	CASSEATGPSYEQYF	TGTGCCAGCAGTGAAGCGACAGGGCCGTCCTACGAGCAGTACTTC
-	TRBJ2-7	-	TRBV9	CASSTRQGGYEQYF	TGTGCCAGCAGCACCAGACAGGGAGGCTACGAGCAGTACTTC
-	TRBJ1-1	-	TRBV5-1	CASSLASQGSGAFF	TGCGCCAGCAGCTTGGCCAGTCAGGGTTCGGGAGCTTTCTTT
TRBD1	TRBJ2-6	-	TRBV9	CASSVPGDSNIRSGANVLTF	TGTGCCAGCAGCGTACCCGGGGACAGCAATATTCGCTCCGGGGCCAACGTCCTGACTTTC
-	TRBJ2-7	-	TRBV27	CATRSSRSYEQYF	TGTGCCACCCGAAGCTCACGGTCCTACGAGCAGTACTTC
TRBD2	TRBJ2-1	few	TRBV27	CASSFTGGRGEQFF	TGTGCCAGCAGTTTTACGGGAGGCCGGGGTGAGCAGTTCTTC
TRBD2	TRBJ2-1	-	TRBV27	CASSLISGTSYNEQFF	TGTGCCAGCAGTTTAATTAGCGGGACATCCTACAATGAGCAGTTCTTC
-	TRBJ1-5	-	TRBV2	CASSDRQFNQPQHF	TGTGCCAGCAGTGACCGCCAGTTCAATCAGCCCCAGCATTTT
TRBD1	TRBJ2-7	-	TRBV18	CASSPVPGQGPNEQYF	TGTGCCAGCTCACCCGTCCCGGGACAGGGACCCAACGAGCAGTACTTC
TRBD1	TRBJ2-1	-	TRBV30	CAWDSQGDEQFF	TGTGCCTGGGATTCACAGGGGGATGAGCAGTTCTTC
TRBD1	TRBJ2-7	-	TRBV27	CASSDRGLYEQYF	TGTGCCAGCAGCGACAGGGGGCTCTACGAGCAGTACTTC
TRBD1	TRBJ1-5	-	TRBV18	CASSTGVSQPQHF	TGTGCCAGCTCAACAGGGGTGAGTCAGCCCCAGCATTTT
-	TRBJ2-2	-	TRBV6-6	CASSPQGRLTGELFF	TGTGCCAGCAGCCCCCAGGGGAGGCTCACCGGGGAGCTGTTTTTT
TRBD2	TRBJ2-7	-	TRBV29-1	CSVEDWATSGNYEQYF	TGCAGCGTTGAAGACTGGGCAACTAGCGGGAACTACGAGCAGTACTTC
TRBD2	TRBJ2-1	-	TRBV7-2	CASSLGLAKNEQFF	TGTGCCAGCAGCCTTGGACTAGCCAAGAATGAGCAGTTCTTC
-	TRBJ2-3	-	TRBV5-4	CASSQGRATADTQYF	TGTGCCAGCAGCCAAGGAAGGGCGACGGCAGATACGCAGTATTTT
-	TRBJ1-2	-	TRBV4-2	CASSQDRGGYTF	TGTGCCAGCAGCCAAGATAGGGGTGGCTACACCTTC
TRBD2	TRBJ2-5	-	TRBV5-1	CASSTPREGRETQYF	TGCGCCAGCAGCACGCCCCGGGAGGGTCGGGAGACCCAGTACTTC
-	TRBJ2-1	once	TRBV5-1	CASSLVGGHYNEQFF	TGCGCCAGCAGCTTGGTAGGGGGTCATTACAATGAGCAGTTCTTC
-	TRBJ1-2	-	TRBV5-1	CASKPGGPANYGYTF	TGCGCCAGCAAACCTGGGGGGCCCGCTAACTATGGCTACACCTTC
-	TRBJ2-7	-	TRBV6-9	CASSYTRTGPDEQYF	TGTGCCAGCAGTTATACACGAACGGGGCCGGACGAGCAGTACTTC
-	TRBJ2-5	-	TRBV5-1	CASSLEGGETQYF	TGCGCCAGCAGCTTGGAGGGCGGTGAGACCCAGTACTTC
TRBD1	TRBJ2-7	-	TRBV28	CASSLIGQGSYEQYF	TGTGCCAGCAGTTTAATCGGACAGGGATCCTACGAGCAGTACTTC
TRBD2	TRBJ2-7	-	TRBV30	CAWRGLAGTLSYEQYF	TGTGCCTGGAGGGGACTAGCGGGGACCCTATCCTACGAGCAGTACTTC
-	TRBJ2-7	once	TRBV4-2	CASSQGGGHRLYEQYF	TGTGCCAGCAGCCAAGGTGGCGGACACCGGCTTTACGAGCAGTACTTC
TRBD1	TRBJ2-7	-	TRBV5-1	CASSLGDSSYEQYF	TGCGCCAGCAGCTTGGGGGACAGCTCCTACGAGCAGTACTTC